This TCR beta chain appears in the sequencing data of a study of shared clonotypes between healthy human individuals. The method was immunoSEQ multiplex PCR; TCRdb's version includes in-frame clones alone and lacks a portion of them. The sample comprises 2 million to 2.5 million clones, over 85% of which are singletons, and 0.36% rests with the top ten. General study results and limits: Naive subsets usually exceeded memory subsets in estimated richness.

The sample holds one count of this clone. Its antigen is unknown. The CDR3 consists of 16 residues. J was trimmed by 5 bases and V by 4 bases; bases with no gene match: 8. In germline, CDR1 is SGHNT, CDR2 YYREEE (reference sequence). The receptor was derived from a man between 18 and 29 years old in good health. Some clones in this sample may be carry-over from other donors' samples. Input material: naive CD4+ T cells from PBMCs. Stated subset: CD45RA+ positively selected. The gene calls are TRBV5-4 and TRBJ2-7; 14 nucleotides align to TRBD2. The CDR3 nucleotides read TGTGCCAGCAGCCGGACTAGCGGGAGGATTAAGGACGAGCAGTACTTC. It is translated as CASSRTSGRIKDEQYF.